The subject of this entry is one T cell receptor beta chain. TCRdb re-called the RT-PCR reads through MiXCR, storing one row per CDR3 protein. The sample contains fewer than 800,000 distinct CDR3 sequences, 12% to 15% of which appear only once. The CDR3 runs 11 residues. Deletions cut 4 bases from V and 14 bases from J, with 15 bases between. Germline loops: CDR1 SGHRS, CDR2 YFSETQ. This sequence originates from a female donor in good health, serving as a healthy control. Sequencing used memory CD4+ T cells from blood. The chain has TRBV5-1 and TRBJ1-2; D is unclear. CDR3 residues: CASSDEGGGTF. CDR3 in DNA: TGCGCCAGCAGCGATGAGGGAGGAGGTACCTTC. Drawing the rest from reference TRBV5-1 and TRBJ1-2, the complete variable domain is KAGVTQTPRYLIKTRGQQVTLSCSPISGHRSVSWYQQTPGQGLQFLFEYFSETQRNKGNFPGRFSGRQFSNSRSEMNVSTLELGDSALYLCASSDEGGGTFGSGTRLTVV.